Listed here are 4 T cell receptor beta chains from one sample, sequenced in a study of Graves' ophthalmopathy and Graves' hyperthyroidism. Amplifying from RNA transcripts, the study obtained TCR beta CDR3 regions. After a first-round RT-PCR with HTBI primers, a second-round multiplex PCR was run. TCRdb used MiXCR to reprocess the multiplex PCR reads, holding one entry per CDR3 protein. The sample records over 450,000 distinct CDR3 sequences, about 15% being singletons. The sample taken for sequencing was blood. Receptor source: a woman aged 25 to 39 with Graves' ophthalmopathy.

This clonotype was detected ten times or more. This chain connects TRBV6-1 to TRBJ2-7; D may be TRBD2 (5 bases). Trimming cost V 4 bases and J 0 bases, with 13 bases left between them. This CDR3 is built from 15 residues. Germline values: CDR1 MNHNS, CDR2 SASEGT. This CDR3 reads CASSAPGSSSYEQYF. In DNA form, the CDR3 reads TGTGCCAGCAGTGCACCGGGATCCAGCTCCTACGAGCAGTACTTC.

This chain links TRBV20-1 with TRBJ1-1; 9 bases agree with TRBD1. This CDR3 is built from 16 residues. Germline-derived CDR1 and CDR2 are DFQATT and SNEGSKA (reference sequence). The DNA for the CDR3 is TGCATTTCTAGTGGGGGGACAGGGTGGGATAATATTAGAGCTTTCTTT. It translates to CISSGGTGWDNIRAFF.

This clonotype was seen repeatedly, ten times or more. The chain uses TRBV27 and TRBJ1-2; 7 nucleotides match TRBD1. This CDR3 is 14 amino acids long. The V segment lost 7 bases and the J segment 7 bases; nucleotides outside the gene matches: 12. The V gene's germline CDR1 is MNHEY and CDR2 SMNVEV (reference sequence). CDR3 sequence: CASTSAPGGVGYTF. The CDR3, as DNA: TGTGCCAGCACGTCCGCCCCAGGGGGAGTTGGCTACACCTTC.

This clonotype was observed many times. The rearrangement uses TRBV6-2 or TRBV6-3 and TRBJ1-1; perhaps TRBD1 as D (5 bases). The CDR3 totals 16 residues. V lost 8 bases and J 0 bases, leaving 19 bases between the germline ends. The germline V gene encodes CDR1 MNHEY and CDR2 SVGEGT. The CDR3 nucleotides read TGTGCCAGCTCCGACTTTTGGGACCGAATGAACACTGAAGCTTTCTTT. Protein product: CASSDFWDRMNTEAFF.